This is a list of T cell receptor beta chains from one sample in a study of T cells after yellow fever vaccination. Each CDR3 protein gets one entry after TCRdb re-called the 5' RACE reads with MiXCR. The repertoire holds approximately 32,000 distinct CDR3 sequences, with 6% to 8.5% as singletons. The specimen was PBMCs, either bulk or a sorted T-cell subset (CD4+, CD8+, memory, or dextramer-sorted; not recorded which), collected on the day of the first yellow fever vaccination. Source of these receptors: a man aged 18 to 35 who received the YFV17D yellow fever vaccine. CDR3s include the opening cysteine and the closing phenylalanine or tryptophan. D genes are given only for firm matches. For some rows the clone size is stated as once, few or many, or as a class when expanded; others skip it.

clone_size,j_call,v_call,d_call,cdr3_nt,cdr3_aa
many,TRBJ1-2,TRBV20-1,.,TGCAGTGCTAGGACACCTAACTATGGCTACACCTTC,CSARTPNYGYTF
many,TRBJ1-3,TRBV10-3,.,TGTGCCATCAGTGAGAACCAGCCAAACTCTGGAAACACCATATATTTT,CAISENQPNSGNTIYF
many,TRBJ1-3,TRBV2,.,TGTGCCAGCAGTGCCCCGTCTGACTCTGGAAACACCATATATTTT,CASSAPSDSGNTIYF
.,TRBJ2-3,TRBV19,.,TGTGCCAGTAGTATTCAGGGGAGGACAGATACGCAGTATTTT,CASSIQGRTDTQYF
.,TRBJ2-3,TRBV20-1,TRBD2,TGCAGTGCTAGAGAAAGGACTAGCGCGGGAGATACGCAGTATTTT,CSARERTSAGDTQYF
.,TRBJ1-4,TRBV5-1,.,TGCGCCAGCAGCTGGGGACCTTCAACTAATGAAAAACTGTTTTTT,CASSWGPSTNEKLFF
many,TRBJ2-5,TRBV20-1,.,TGCAGCGCCCCCCGGAGCCCACGGGAGACCCAGTACTTC,CSAPRSPRETQYF
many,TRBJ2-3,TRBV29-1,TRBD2,TGCAGCGTTGAAGGGACTAGCTCGGGCACAGATACGCAGTATTTT,CSVEGTSSGTDTQYF
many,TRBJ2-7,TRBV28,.,TGTGCCAGCTCCCCTTTATTAACAGCGTCGAAGCAGTACTTC,CASSPLLTASKQYF
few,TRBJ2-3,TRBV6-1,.,TGTGCCAGCAGTGAAGCGCCAGGCCACCTCACAGATACGCAGTATTTT,CASSEAPGHLTDTQYF
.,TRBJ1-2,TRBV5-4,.,TGTGCCAGCAGCTTGGACAGGCTGCACTATGGCTACACCTTC,CASSLDRLHYGYTF
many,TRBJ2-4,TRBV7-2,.,TGTGCCAGCAGCTCCCGGGACATTCAGTACTTC,CASSSRDIQYF
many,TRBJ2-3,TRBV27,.,TGTGCCAGCAGTTTGGGCGGTCATACGCAGTATTTT,CASSLGGHTQYF
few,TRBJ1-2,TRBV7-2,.,TGTGCCAGCAGCTTAGGTCCCCTAGATGGCTACACCTTC,CASSLGPLDGYTF
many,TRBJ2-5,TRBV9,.,TGTGCCAGCAGCCCCCGGACACGGACAGAGACCCAGTACTTC,CASSPRTRTETQYF
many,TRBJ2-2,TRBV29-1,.,TGCAGCGTTGAGGTGGGAACCACCGGGGAGCTGTTTTTT,CSVEVGTTGELFF
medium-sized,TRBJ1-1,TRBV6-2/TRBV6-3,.,TGTGCCAGCACTTCGGGCCGCGAATGGGCTGAAGCTTTCTTT,CASTSGREWAEAFF
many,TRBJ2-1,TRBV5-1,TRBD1,TGCGCCAGCAGCTTGGCCGAGGGACAGTTAGGGAATGAGCAGTTCTTC,CASSLAEGQLGNEQFF
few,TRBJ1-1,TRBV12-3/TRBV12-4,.,TGTGCCAGCACTAGGGGGGCTGAAGCTTTCTTT,CASTRGAEAFF
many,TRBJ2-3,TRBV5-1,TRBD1,TGCGCCAGCAGCTCCCTCGGACAGGGGTATTATGATACGCAGTATTTT,CASSSLGQGYYDTQYF
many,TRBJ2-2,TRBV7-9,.,TGTGCCAGCAGCTACCCCAGGGACGGGGAGCTGTTTTTT,CASSYPRDGELFF
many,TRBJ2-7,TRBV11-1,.,TGTGCCAGCAGCCCTTCGGTGGCATCGACCTTTTATTATCGTGGCGAGCAGTACTTC,CASSPSVASTFYYRGEQYF
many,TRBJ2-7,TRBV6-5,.,TGTGCCAGCAGTTACGTGGCCTACGAGCAGTACTTC,CASSYVAYEQYF
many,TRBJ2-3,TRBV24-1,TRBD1,TGTGCCACCAGTGAAGGGGGCGCGGTAACAGATACGCAGTATTTT,CATSEGGAVTDTQYF
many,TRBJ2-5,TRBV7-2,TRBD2,TGTGCCAGCAGCTTCGCGGGGGGGGACCGGGAGACCCAGTACTTC,CASSFAGGDRETQYF
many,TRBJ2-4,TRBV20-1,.,TGCAGTGCTGGTTCTTTTCGAAACATTCAGTACTTC,CSAGSFRNIQYF
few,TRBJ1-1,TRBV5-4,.,TGTGCCAGCAGCCCAAAAGGGGCTATGGCAGCTTTCTTT,CASSPKGAMAAFF
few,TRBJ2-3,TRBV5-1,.,TGCGCCAGCAGCTTGTTCGGGGCCACAGATACGCAGTATTTT,CASSLFGATDTQYF
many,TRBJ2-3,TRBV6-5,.,TGTGCCAGCAGTTACTCGGGGAAGTTCCGAGATACGCAGTATTTT,CASSYSGKFRDTQYF
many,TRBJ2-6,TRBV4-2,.,TGTGCCAGCAGCCAAGATAACAACTCTGGGGCCAACGTCCTGACTTTC,CASSQDNNSGANVLTF
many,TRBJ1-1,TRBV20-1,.,TGCAGTGCTCTTTTCGGACAGATAATGATCACTGAAGCTTTCTTT,CSALFGQIMITEAFF
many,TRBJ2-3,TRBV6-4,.,TGTGCCAGCAAGTCCACTAGCACAGATACGCAGTATTTT,CASKSTSTDTQYF
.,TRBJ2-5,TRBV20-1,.,TGCAGTGCTACAACCCACGGCAGGGGTGAGACCCAGTACTTC,CSATTHGRGETQYF
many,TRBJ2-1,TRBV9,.,TGTGCCAGCAGCGCCCACCGAGCAGGTCACGACTACAATGAGCAGTTCTTC,CASSAHRAGHDYNEQFF
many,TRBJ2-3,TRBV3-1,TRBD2,TGTGCCAGCGGTTTGACTAGCGGTGCAGATACGCAGTATTTT,CASGLTSGADTQYF
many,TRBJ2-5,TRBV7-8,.,TGTGCCAGCAGCTTAAGGGGCATACAAGAGACCCAGTACTTC,CASSLRGIQETQYF
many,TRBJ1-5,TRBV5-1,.,TGCGCCAGCAGCTTGGTAGGGGATAGCAATCAGCCCCAGCATTTT,CASSLVGDSNQPQHF
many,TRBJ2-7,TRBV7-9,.,TGTGCCAGCAGCTTTTGGGCCCTCTCCTACGAGCAGTACTTC,CASSFWALSYEQYF
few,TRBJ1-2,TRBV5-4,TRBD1,TGTGCCAGCAGCCGCCCGGACAGGGTTGGAGGCTACACCTTC,CASSRPDRVGGYTF
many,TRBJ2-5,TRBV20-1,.,TGCAGTGCTATAAAAGAGACCCAGTACTTC,CSAIKETQYF
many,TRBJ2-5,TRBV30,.,TGTGCCTGGACCCCTTTTGGGAGGGAGACCCAGTACTTC,CAWTPFGRETQYF
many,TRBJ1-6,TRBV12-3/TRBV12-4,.,TGTGCCAGCAGTTTACGGGGGGCGTGGGGATCACCCCTCCACTTT,CASSLRGAWGSPLHF
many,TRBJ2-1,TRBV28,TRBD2,TGTGCCAGCAGTTTGTGGGGAGGGAATGAGCAGTTCTTC,CASSLWGGNEQFF
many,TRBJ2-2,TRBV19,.,TGTGCCAGTAGCCCCCCTGCCACCGGGGAGCTGTTTTTT,CASSPPATGELFF
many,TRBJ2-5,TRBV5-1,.,TGCGCCAGCAGCTTGGTGGGGGGTGCAGAGACCCAGTACTTC,CASSLVGGAETQYF
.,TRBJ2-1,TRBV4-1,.,TGCGCCAGCAGCCAAGATGGGGAGGAAAGTGAGCAGTTCTTC,CASSQDGEESEQFF
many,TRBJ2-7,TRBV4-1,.,TGCGCCAGCAGCCCGACAGAGACCAAATCCTACGAGCAGTACTTC,CASSPTETKSYEQYF
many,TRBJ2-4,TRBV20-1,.,TGCAGTGCTAGAGCGTCACTAGCCAAAAACATTCAGTACTTC,CSARASLAKNIQYF
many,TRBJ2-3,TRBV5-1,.,TGCGCCAGCAGCTTGGCACAACTCACAGATACGCAGTATTTT,CASSLAQLTDTQYF
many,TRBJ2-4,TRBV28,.,TGTGCCAGCAGTTTCTCTGGGGAGACCATTCAGTACTTC,CASSFSGETIQYF
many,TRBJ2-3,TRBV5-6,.,TGTGCCAGCAGCTTACAAGACACAGATACGCAGTATTTT,CASSLQDTDTQYF
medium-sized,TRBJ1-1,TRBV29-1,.,TGCAGCGTGTCTTGGGCCGGTAACACTGAAGCTTTCTTT,CSVSWAGNTEAFF
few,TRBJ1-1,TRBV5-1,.,TGCGCCAGCAGCTTGTACCAGCTGAACACTGAAGCTTTCTTT,CASSLYQLNTEAFF
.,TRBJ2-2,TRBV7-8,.,TGTGCCAGCAGCCCCGGGACGAACACCGGGGAGCTGTTTTTT,CASSPGTNTGELFF
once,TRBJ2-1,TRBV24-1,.,TGTGCCACCACGGCAGGGGGGCGGCCCTACAATGAGCAGTTCTTC,CATTAGGRPYNEQFF
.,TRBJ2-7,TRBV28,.,TGTGCCAGCAGCCCCCGGCTCCACTACGAGCAGTACTTC,CASSPRLHYEQYF
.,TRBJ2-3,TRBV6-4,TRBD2,TGTGCCAGCAGTGAGCTAGCGGGGGAGATAGATACGCAGTATTTT,CASSELAGEIDTQYF
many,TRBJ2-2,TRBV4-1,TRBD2,TGCGCCAGCAGCCAAGCCTTCCGGGGGGGCCGGGCAAGCGGGGAGCTGTTTTTT,CASSQAFRGGRASGELFF